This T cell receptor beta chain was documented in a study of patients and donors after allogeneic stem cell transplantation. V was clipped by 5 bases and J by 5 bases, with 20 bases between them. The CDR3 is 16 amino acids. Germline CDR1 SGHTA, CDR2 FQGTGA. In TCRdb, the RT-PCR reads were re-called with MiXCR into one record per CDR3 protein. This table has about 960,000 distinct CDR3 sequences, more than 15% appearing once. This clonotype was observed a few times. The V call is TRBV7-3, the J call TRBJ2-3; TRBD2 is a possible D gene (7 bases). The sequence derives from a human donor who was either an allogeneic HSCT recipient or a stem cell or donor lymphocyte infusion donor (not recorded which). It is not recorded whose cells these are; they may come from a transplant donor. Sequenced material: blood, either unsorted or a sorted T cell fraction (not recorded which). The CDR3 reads CASSPHGGGGLDTQYF. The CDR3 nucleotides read TGTGCCAGCAGCCCCCACGGGGGCGGGGGATTAGATACGCAGTATTTT. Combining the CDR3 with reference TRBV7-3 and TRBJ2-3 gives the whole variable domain GAGVSQTPSNKVTEKGKYVELRCDPISGHTALYWYRQSLGQGPEFLIYFQGTGAADDSGLPNDRFFAVRPEGSVSTLKIQRTERGDSAVYLCASSPHGGGGLDTQYFGPGTRLTVL.